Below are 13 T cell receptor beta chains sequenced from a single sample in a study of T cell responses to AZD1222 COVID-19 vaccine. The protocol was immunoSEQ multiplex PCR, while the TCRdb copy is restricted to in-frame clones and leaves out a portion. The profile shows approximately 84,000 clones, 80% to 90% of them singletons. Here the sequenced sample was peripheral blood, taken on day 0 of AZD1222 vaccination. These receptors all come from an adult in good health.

The CDR3: CASSQGPYTEAFF. Written as DNA, the CDR3 is TGTGCCAGCAGCCAGGGACCATACACTGAAGCTTTCTTT. The chain has TRBV6-5 and TRBJ1-1, with D perhaps matching TRBD1 (5 bases). This CDR3 has 13 amino acids. The V gene's germline CDR1 is MNHEY and CDR2 SVGAGI. The V and J ends lost 6 bases and 3 bases respectively, with 11 bases between them.

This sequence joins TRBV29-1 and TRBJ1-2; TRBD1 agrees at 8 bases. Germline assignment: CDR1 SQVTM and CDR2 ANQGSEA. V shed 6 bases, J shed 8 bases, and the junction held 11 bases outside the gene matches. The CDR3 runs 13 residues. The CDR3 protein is CSVVTGERGGYTF. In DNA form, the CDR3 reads TGCAGCGTGGTGACAGGGGAAAGGGGCGGCTACACCTTC.

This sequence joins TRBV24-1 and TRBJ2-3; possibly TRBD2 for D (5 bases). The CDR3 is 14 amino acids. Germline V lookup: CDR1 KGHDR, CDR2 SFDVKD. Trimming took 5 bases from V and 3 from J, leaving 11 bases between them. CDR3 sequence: CATSGPGSTDTQYF. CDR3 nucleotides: TGTGCCACCAGTGGCCCGGGGTCGACAGATACGCAGTATTTT.

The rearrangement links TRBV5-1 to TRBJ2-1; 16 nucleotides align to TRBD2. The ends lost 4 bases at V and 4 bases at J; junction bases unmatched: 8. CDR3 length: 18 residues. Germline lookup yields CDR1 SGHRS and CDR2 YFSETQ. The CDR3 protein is CASSRGTSGRAEYNEQFF. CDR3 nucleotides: TGCGCCAGCAGCCGCGGGACTAGCGGGAGGGCCGAATACAATGAGCAGTTCTTC. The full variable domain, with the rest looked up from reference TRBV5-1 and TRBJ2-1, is KAGVTQTPRYLIKTRGQQVTLSCSPISGHRSVSWYQQTPGQGLQFLFEYFSETQRNKGNFPGRFSGRQFSNSRSEMNVSTLELGDSALYLCASSRGTSGRAEYNEQFFGPGTRLTVL.

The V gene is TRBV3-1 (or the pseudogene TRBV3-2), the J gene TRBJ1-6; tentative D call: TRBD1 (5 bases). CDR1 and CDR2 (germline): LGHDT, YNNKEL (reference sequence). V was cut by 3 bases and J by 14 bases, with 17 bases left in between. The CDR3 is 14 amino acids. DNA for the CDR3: TGTGCCAGCAGCCAGAGCCAGGGCGTAGAGGCCCTCCACTTT. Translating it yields CASSQSQGVEALHF.

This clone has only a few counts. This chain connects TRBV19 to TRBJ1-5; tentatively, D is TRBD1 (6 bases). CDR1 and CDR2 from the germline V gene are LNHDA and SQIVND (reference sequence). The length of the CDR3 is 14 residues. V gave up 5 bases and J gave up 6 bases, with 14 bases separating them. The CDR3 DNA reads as TGTGCCAGTAGTGGGCAGGGGAACGTTCAGCCCCAGCATTTT. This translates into CASSGQGNVQPQHF.

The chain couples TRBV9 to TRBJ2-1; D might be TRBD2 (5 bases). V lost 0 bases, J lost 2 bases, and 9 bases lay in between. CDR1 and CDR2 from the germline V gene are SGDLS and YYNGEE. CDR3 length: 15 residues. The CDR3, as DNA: TGTGCCAGCAGCGTAGAAGGGCGGGCCTACAATGAGCAGTTCTTC. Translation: CASSVEGRAYNEQFF.

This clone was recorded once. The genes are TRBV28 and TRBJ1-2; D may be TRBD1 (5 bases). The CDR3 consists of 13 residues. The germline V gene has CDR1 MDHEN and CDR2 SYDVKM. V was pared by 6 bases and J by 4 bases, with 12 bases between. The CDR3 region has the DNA TGTGCCAGCAGGGGAGGGACCTCCTATGGCTACACCTTC. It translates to CASRGGTSYGYTF.

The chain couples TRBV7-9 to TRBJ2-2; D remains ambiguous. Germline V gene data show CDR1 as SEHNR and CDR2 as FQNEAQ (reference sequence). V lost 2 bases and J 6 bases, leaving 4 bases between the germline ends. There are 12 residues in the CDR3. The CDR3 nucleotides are TGTGCCAGCAGCTTATATGCCGGGGAGCTGTTTTTT. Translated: CASSLYAGELFF.

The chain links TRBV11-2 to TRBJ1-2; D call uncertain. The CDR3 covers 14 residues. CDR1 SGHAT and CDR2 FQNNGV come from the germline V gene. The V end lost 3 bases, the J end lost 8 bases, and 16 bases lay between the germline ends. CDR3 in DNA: TGTGCCAGCAGCTTTGGATACGAACAAGGAGGCTACACCTTC. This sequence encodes CASSFGYEQGGYTF.

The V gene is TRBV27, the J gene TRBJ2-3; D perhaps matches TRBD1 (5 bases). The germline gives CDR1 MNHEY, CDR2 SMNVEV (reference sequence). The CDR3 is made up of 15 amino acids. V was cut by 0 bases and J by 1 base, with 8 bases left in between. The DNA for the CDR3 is TGTGCCAGCAGTTTATCGGTACAGGGCACAGATACGCAGTATTTT. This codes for CASSLSVQGTDTQYF.

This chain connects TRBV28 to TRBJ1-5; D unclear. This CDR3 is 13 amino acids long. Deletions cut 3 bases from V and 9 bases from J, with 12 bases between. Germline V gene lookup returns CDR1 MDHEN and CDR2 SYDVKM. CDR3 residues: CASSFGIRGPQHF. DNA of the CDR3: TGTGCCAGCAGTTTTGGGATCCGAGGGCCCCAGCATTTT.

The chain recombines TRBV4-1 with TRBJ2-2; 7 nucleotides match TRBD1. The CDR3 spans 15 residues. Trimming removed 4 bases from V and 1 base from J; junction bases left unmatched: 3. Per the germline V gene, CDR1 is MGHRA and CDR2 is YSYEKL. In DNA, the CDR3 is TGCGCCAGCAGCCTACGGACAGGGAACACCGGGGAGCTGTTTTTT. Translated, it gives CASSLRTGNTGELFF.